This entry describes one T cell receptor beta chain. The antigen is not known. V was pared by 1 base and J by 0 bases, with 14 bases between. CDR1 and CDR2 from the germline V gene are SGHDT and YYEEEE. The CDR3 runs 17 residues. Data came from immunoSEQ multiplex PCR; TCRdb stores just in-frame clones and leaves some out. Altogether more than 100,000 clones are present, around 90% being singletons, with the ten largest covering 1.5%. This sample was included in a study of T cell responses to AZD1222 COVID-19 vaccine. Findings and limits, study-wide: Breadth and depth of Spike-specific TCRs rose after two AZD1222 doses. Most donors were white British and more were female, and clonal diversity was possibly underestimated.

The starting material was peripheral blood, obtained on day 0 of AZD1222 vaccination. This chain uses TRBV5-6 with TRBJ1-3; tentatively, D is TRBD1 (5 bases). This receptor was identified in an adult in good health. As DNA, the CDR3 is TGTGCCAGCAGCTTGATGGGGGATCAATACTCTGGAAACACCATATATTTT. This sequence encodes CASSLMGDQYSGNTIYF.